A selection of T cell receptor beta chains follows, all from one sample in a study of shared T cell receptors in the human thymus. Here immunoSEQ multiplex PCR was the method, and the copy in TCRdb shows in-frame clones only, minus some. The repertoire consists of 550,000 to 800,000 clones, with 75% to 90% occurring once and the leading ten covering around 0.0094%. The same specimen was also included in a second study, on human thymus T cells.

Sequenced input: thymocytes. These receptors were taken from a girl under three years old with a congenital heart defect. Each CDR3 is given with its conserved first and last residue. A D gene is named only where the DNA matches it firmly. Clone size is not always given. Where it is, it says once, few, many or a class for expanded clones.

CDR3nt: TGCGCCAGCAGCTTCCGACAGGGGGATGAAAAACTGTTTTTT; CDR3aa: CASSFRQGDEKLFF; v_gene: TRBV5-1; j_gene: TRBJ1-4; d_gene: TRBD1; abundance: .
CDR3nt: TGCGCCAGCAGCGATGCACAGGGGGGAAACACCGGGGAGCTGTTTTTT; CDR3aa: CASSDAQGGNTGELFF; v_gene: TRBV5-1; j_gene: TRBJ2-2; d_gene: TRBD1; abundance: .
CDR3nt: TGTGCCAGCAGTGGGGACAGGAGAGAAGCTTTCTTT; CDR3aa: CASSGDRREAFF; v_gene: TRBV6-1; j_gene: TRBJ1-1; d_gene: TRBD1; abundance: .
CDR3nt: TGTGCCAGCAGCTCCCGACAGGGACAAATCTATGGCTACACCTTC; CDR3aa: CASSSRQGQIYGYTF; v_gene: TRBV7-9; j_gene: TRBJ1-2; d_gene: TRBD1; abundance: once
CDR3nt: TGTGCCAGCAACCCAACACCCTCAGCTAACTATGGCTACACCTTC; CDR3aa: CASNPTPSANYGYTF; v_gene: TRBV9; j_gene: TRBJ1-2; d_gene: .; abundance: few
CDR3nt: TGTGCCAGCTCTTCGGGTCTACCTTCTTCATATGGCTACACCTTC; CDR3aa: CASSSGLPSSYGYTF; v_gene: TRBV7-9; j_gene: TRBJ1-2; d_gene: .; abundance: .
CDR3nt: TGTGCCAGCAGTTACCGACAGCGAGGCTCCTATAATTCACCCCTCCACTTT; CDR3aa: CASSYRQRGSYNSPLHF; v_gene: TRBV27; j_gene: TRBJ1-6; d_gene: .; abundance: .
CDR3nt: TGTGCCAGCAGTCTGGACTTCTACAATGAGCAGTTCTTC; CDR3aa: CASSLDFYNEQFF; v_gene: TRBV28; j_gene: TRBJ2-1; d_gene: .; abundance: .
CDR3nt: TGCAGCGTTGGGGGACAGGGGGTACTTATAGGTACGCAGTATTTT; CDR3aa: CSVGGQGVLIGTQYF; v_gene: TRBV29-1; j_gene: TRBJ2-3; d_gene: TRBD1; abundance: .
CDR3nt: TGTGCCAGCAGTGCCGCACCGGGACAGGGGACCATCATGAACACTGAAGCTTTCTTT; CDR3aa: CASSAAPGQGTIMNTEAFF; v_gene: TRBV6-4; j_gene: TRBJ1-1; d_gene: TRBD1; abundance: .
CDR3nt: TGTGCCAGCTCACCACCGGGACAATCTGGAAACACCATATATTTT; CDR3aa: CASSPPGQSGNTIYF; v_gene: TRBV18; j_gene: TRBJ1-3; d_gene: .; abundance: few
CDR3nt: TGTGCCAGCAGCTTAGTACTTCAAGAAGATAGCGCAAACTCCTACGAGCAGTACTTC; CDR3aa: CASSLVLQEDSANSYEQYF; v_gene: TRBV11-3; j_gene: TRBJ2-7; d_gene: .; abundance: .
CDR3nt: TGCGCCAGCAGCCGGACAGGGGTGCGGACCGGGGAGCTGTTTTTT; CDR3aa: CASSRTGVRTGELFF; v_gene: TRBV4-3; j_gene: TRBJ2-2; d_gene: TRBD1; abundance: .
CDR3nt: TGCAGCGTTCTGAGGGCGTCTCCTATTTACTCCTACAATGAGCAGTTCTTC; CDR3aa: CSVLRASPIYSYNEQFF; v_gene: TRBV29-1; j_gene: TRBJ2-1; d_gene: .; abundance: few
CDR3nt: TGCGCCAGCAGCCAAACTATCCTCCATCGCAGGGTGGGCACTGAAGCTTTCTTT; CDR3aa: CASSQTILHRRVGTEAFF; v_gene: TRBV4-3; j_gene: TRBJ1-1; d_gene: .; abundance: .
CDR3nt: TGTGCCAGCAGCGTAGGGGTAGCGGGGAATAACTCCTACAATGAGCAGTTCTTC; CDR3aa: CASSVGVAGNNSYNEQFF; v_gene: TRBV9; j_gene: TRBJ2-1; d_gene: TRBD2; abundance: .
CDR3nt: TGTGCCAGCAGTTCGGGTGAAAATCAGCCCCAGCATTTT; CDR3aa: CASSSGENQPQHF; v_gene: TRBV27; j_gene: TRBJ1-5; d_gene: .; abundance: .
CDR3nt: TGTGCCAGCAGTGAAGACGGCGCGGAGTGGGATCAGCCCCAGCATTTT; CDR3aa: CASSEDGAEWDQPQHF; v_gene: TRBV2; j_gene: TRBJ1-5; d_gene: .; abundance: .
CDR3nt: TGCGCCAGCAGCCAGGTCCCGGGGTATGGCTACACCTTC; CDR3aa: CASSQVPGYGYTF; v_gene: TRBV4-1; j_gene: TRBJ1-2; d_gene: .; abundance: .
CDR3nt: TGCGCCAGCAGCCAAGAGCCGGGACAGGAATGGAATGGCTACACCTTC; CDR3aa: CASSQEPGQEWNGYTF; v_gene: TRBV4-3; j_gene: TRBJ1-2; d_gene: TRBD1; abundance: .
CDR3nt: TGCAGTGGTAGGGGCAACGAAGCTTTCTTT; CDR3aa: CSGRGNEAFF; v_gene: TRBV20-1; j_gene: TRBJ1-1; d_gene: .; abundance: .
CDR3nt: TGTGCCATCAGTGACGACAGGGGGTCCTATAATTCACCCCTCCACTTT; CDR3aa: CAISDDRGSYNSPLHF; v_gene: TRBV10-3; j_gene: TRBJ1-6; d_gene: TRBD1; abundance: .
CDR3nt: TGTGCCAGCAGCTTAGACAGGGGCCAAGCTTTCTTT; CDR3aa: CASSLDRGQAFF; v_gene: TRBV7-3; j_gene: TRBJ1-1; d_gene: TRBD1; abundance: .
CDR3nt: TGTGCCAGCAGGCGACAGGGTGGAACTAATGAAAAACTGTTTTTT; CDR3aa: CASRRQGGTNEKLFF; v_gene: TRBV6-1; j_gene: TRBJ1-4; d_gene: TRBD1; abundance: .